What follows are 28 T cell receptor beta chains derived from one specimen sequenced in a study of radiation and T cells in renal cell carcinoma. Time point indicated: baseline pretreatment blood. Treatment given: 15 Gy SBRT to primary tumor, nephrectomy 4 weeks later. The table came from immunoSEQ multiplex PCR; TCRdb's copy has only in-frame clones and leaves some out. Of 150,000 or so clones listed, approximately 90% are singletons. The material was blood, obtained from a patient whose treatment included radiotherapy and nephrectomy. The source is a woman aged 70-85 years with renal cell carcinoma.

This sequence joins TRBV11-2 and TRBJ1-5; TRBD1 might be the D (5 bases). The ends were cut back, 5 bases at V and 2 bases at J, with 19 bases in the middle. CDR1 is SGHAT, CDR2 FQNNGV, per germline. The CDR3 consists of 17 residues. In nucleotides, the CDR3 is TGTGCCAGCAGCCTGGGACCGGGACTAGGAGGCAATCAGCCCCAGCATTTT. Protein: CASSLGPGLGGNQPQHF.

This clone showed up many times. This chain links TRBV27 with TRBJ2-6; TRBD1 matches at 7 bases. Germline CDR1 and CDR2: MNHEY and SMNVEV (reference sequence). V was pared by 10 bases and J by 0 bases, with 12 bases of the junction left unmatched. The CDR3 loop spans 17 amino acids. Written as DNA, the CDR3 is TGTGCCACCAAATCGACAGGGTCTAGCTCTGGGGCCAACGTCCTGACTTTC. It translates to CATKSTGSSSGANVLTF.

The count of this clone is one. The chain carries TRBV7-8 and TRBJ1-1, with D uncertain. The CDR3 spans 14 residues. From germline, CDR1 is SGHVS and CDR2 FQNEAQ. Trimming cost V 2 bases and J 4 bases, with 11 bases left between them. The CDR3 DNA follows: TGTGCCAGCAGCTTACGGGAATTAACCACTGAAGCTTTCTTT. It specifies CASSLRELTTEAFF.

CDR3 sequence: CASSETTWTSEEADTQYF. Written as DNA, the CDR3 is TGCGCCAGCAGTGAGACGACCTGGACTAGCGAAGAAGCAGATACGCAGTATTTT. The J gene is TRBJ2-3, the V gene TRBV10-1; 9 nucleotides line up with TRBD2. CDR3 length: 18 amino acids. V lost 2 bases, J lost 4 bases, and 13 bases stayed unmatched. Per germline, CDR1 WNHNN and CDR2 SYGVQD (reference sequence).

This clone occurred a few times. J is TRBJ2-3 and V is TRBV9; no clear D gene. This CDR3 contains 15 residues. Trimming pared 0 bases from V and 0 bases from J, leaving 8 bases between. Germline V lookup: CDR1 SGDLS, CDR2 YYNGEE. The CDR3 DNA is TGTGCCAGCAGCGTAGGAGATACTAGCACAGATACGCAGTATTTT. Its translation is CASSVGDTSTDTQYF.

The gene calls are TRBV14 and TRBJ2-7; 9 bases match TRBD2. In germline, CDR1 is SGHDN, CDR2 FVKESK. V gave up 0 bases and J gave up 5 bases; unmatched junction bases: 8. CDR3 length: 16 amino acids. As DNA, the CDR3 is TGTGCCAGCAGCCAAGACTGGGCGGGGGGGACCCACGAGCAGTACTTC. It is translated as CASSQDWAGGTHEQYF.

This clone was seen a handful of times. The chain has TRBV10-3 and TRBJ1-1; D might be TRBD1 (5 bases). Trimming removed 4 bases at V and 6 bases at J, with 15 bases between. This CDR3 is 14 amino acids long. Germline V gene lookup returns CDR1 ENHRY and CDR2 SYGVKD. In DNA, the CDR3 is TGTGCCATCAGTGGGGGGAGAGGGACGGCTGAAGCTTTCTTT. Its translation: CAISGGRGTAEAFF.

V is TRBV4-3 and J is TRBJ2-5; D not resolved. This CDR3 contains 14 residues. The ends were cut back, 0 bases at V and 7 bases at J, with 12 bases in the middle. Looked up from germline, CDR1 is LGHNA and CDR2 is YSLEER. CDR3 residues: CASSQDLGSGTQYF. The CDR3 region has the DNA TGCGCCAGCAGCCAAGATCTGGGGTCGGGGACCCAGTACTTC.

This rearrangement joins TRBV10-2 to TRBJ2-5, with TRBD2 matching 9 bases. V shed 2 bases, J shed 5 bases, and the junction held 12 bases outside the gene matches. The CDR3 is made up of 17 amino acids. Per germline, CDR1 WSHSY and CDR2 SAAADI. The CDR3: CASSERSGRGGLETQYF. In DNA form, the CDR3 reads TGCGCCAGCAGTGAGAGGTCTGGGCGGGGGGGCCTGGAGACCCAGTACTTC.

This chain uses TRBV14 with TRBJ1-1; D is ambiguous. The CDR3 spans 14 residues. Germline V CDR1 and CDR2: SGHDN, FVKESK. V was cut by 5 bases and J by 1 base, with 11 bases left in between. CDR3 protein: CASSTEVRNTEAFF. CDR3 DNA sequence: TGTGCCAGCAGCACGGAAGTGAGGAACACTGAAGCTTTCTTT. Together with reference TRBV14 and TRBJ1-1, the CDR3 gives the full variable domain: EAGVTQFPSHSVIEKGQTVTLRCDPISGHDNLYWYRRVMGKEIKFLLHFVKESKQDESGMPNNRFLAERTGGTYSTLKVQPAELEDSGVYFCASSTEVRNTEAFFGQGTRLTVV.

The chain has TRBV7-9 and TRBJ2-5, with TRBD2 identical over 10 bases. This CDR3 has 16 residues. Germline V gene lookup returns CDR1 SEHNR and CDR2 FQNEAQ (reference sequence). Losses at the gene ends were 5 bases for V and 2 bases for J; bases not matched to a gene: 8. Written as DNA, the CDR3 is TGTGCCAGCAGCGAGGGAGCGGGGGGGTATCAAGAGACCCAGTACTTC. This codes for CASSEGAGGYQETQYF. Supplemented by reference TRBV7-9 and TRBJ2-5, the full variable domain reads DTGVSQNPRHKITKRGQNVTFRCDPISEHNRLYWYRQTLGQGPEFLTYFQNEAQLEKSRLLSDRFSAERPKGSFSTLEIQRTEQGDSAMYLCASSEGAGGYQETQYFGPGTRLLVL.

The chain couples TRBV18 to TRBJ2-2; D gene unclear. The CDR3 runs 15 residues. Germline V gene sequence: CDR1 KGHSH, CDR2 LQKENI. Trimming took off 3 bases at V and 1 base at J, with 9 bases between the two ends. CDR3 amino acids: CASSPQHGNTGELFF. The CDR3 bases are TGTGCCAGCTCACCTCAACATGGGAACACCGGGGAGCTGTTTTTT.

The chain couples TRBV7-2 to TRBJ1-2; 8 positions match TRBD1. The V gene end was trimmed by 7 bases and the J gene end by 4 bases; junction bases not matched to a gene: 14. This CDR3 is 16 amino acids long. Germline V gene sequence: CDR1 SGHTA, CDR2 FQGNSA. The CDR3 bases are TGTGCCAGCACAGGGCAGGGGGCCCAAAAGGGCTATGGCTACACCTTC. Amino acid sequence: CASTGQGAQKGYGYTF.

The CDR3, as DNA: TGTGCCTGGAGCGCTGACGGGAACACTGAAGCTTTCTTT. Its translation: CAWSADGNTEAFF. This chain uses TRBV30 with TRBJ1-1; no definite D call. V was clipped by 3 bases and J by 1 base, with 9 bases between them. The CDR3 sequence is 13 residues long. Looked up from germline, CDR1 is GTSNPN and CDR2 is SVGIG (reference sequence).

This chain uses TRBV4-3 with TRBJ2-1, with 7 bases lining up with TRBD2. V shed 4 bases and J 2 bases; nucleotides not matched to a gene: 11. CDR3 length: 17 amino acids. Germline CDR1 LGHNA, CDR2 YSLEER. CDR3 loop: CASSPNPGLGAYNEQFF. The CDR3 nucleotides are TGCGCCAGCAGCCCTAACCCCGGACTAGGGGCCTACAATGAGCAGTTCTTC.

The V and J genes are TRBV7-2 and TRBJ1-5; 7 bases line up with TRBD1. The trim removed 3 bases at V and 10 bases at J, leaving 9 bases unmatched. The CDR3 is 14 amino acids. Germline assignment: CDR1 SGHTA and CDR2 FQGNSA. The CDR3 DNA follows: TGTGCCAGCAGCTTGCCGGGACAGTTTTTACCCCAGCATTTT. Translated, it gives CASSLPGQFLPQHF.

This chain uses TRBV11-3 with TRBJ1-5; tentatively, D is TRBD1 (5 bases). The CDR3 covers 13 residues. CDR1 is SGHNT and CDR2 is YENEEA in the germline V gene. V lost 4 bases to trimming and J lost 2 bases, with 6 bases between them. CDR3 in DNA: TGTGCCAGCAGCTGGGGGGGCAATCAGCCCCAGCATTTT. The encoded protein is CASSWGGNQPQHF.

The gene calls are TRBV6-6 and TRBJ2-6; D is possibly TRBD1 (6 bases). Deletions cut 0 bases from V and 4 bases from J, with 10 bases between. The CDR3 consists of 16 residues. CDR1 and CDR2 from the germline V gene are MNHNY and SVGAGI (reference sequence). The CDR3 sequence is CASSYSQGTGANVLTF. Here the CDR3 DNA reads TGTGCCAGCAGTTACTCGCAGGGGACGGGGGCCAACGTCCTGACTTTC.

The V call is TRBV14, the J call TRBJ2-7; the D is unclear. Germline lookup yields CDR1 SGHDN and CDR2 FVKESK. The CDR3 has 14 residues. The V gene lost 0 bases and the J gene lost 0 bases, with 6 bases spanning the gap. Written as DNA, the CDR3 is TGTGCCAGCAGCCAAGAGTGGGACTCCTACGAGCAGTACTTC. Translated: CASSQEWDSYEQYF.

The rearrangement uses TRBV7-2 and TRBJ2-3; 15 bases agree with TRBD2. This CDR3 region has 19 residues. Germline assignment: CDR1 SGHTA and CDR2 FQGNSA. J lost 5 bases, V lost 1 base, and 10 bases had no gene match. The chain's CDR3 is CASSLVRWTSGGVGDTQYF. For the CDR3, the DNA is TGTGCCAGCAGCTTAGTACGCTGGACTAGCGGGGGGGTTGGAGATACGCAGTATTTT. Combining the CDR3 with reference TRBV7-2 and TRBJ2-3 gives the whole variable domain GAGVSQSPSNKVTEKGKDVELRCDPISGHTALYWYRQSLGQGLEFLIYFQGNSAPDKSGLPSDRFSAERTGGSVSTLTIQRTQQEDSAVYLCASSLVRWTSGGVGDTQYFGPGTRLTVL.

This chain links TRBV9 with TRBJ1-2; 7 bases agree with TRBD1. The CDR3 spans 13 residues. V gave up 4 bases and J gave up 7 bases; unmatched junction bases: 7. Looked up from germline, CDR1 is SGDLS and CDR2 is YYNGEE. CDR3 sequence: CASSPGGTGGYTF. The CDR3 DNA sequence: TGTGCCAGCAGCCCAGGGGGAACGGGTGGCTACACCTTC.

V is TRBV5-4 and J is TRBJ2-1, with TRBD2 identical over 14 bases. V lost 1 base and J lost 4; bases outside the gene matches: 1. Germline CDR1 reads SGHNT; CDR2 reads YYREEE (reference sequence). The CDR3 totals 16 residues. This CDR3 is CASSLRTSGGYNEQFF. In nucleotides, the CDR3 is TGTGCCAGCAGCTTGAGGACTAGCGGGGGGTACAATGAGCAGTTCTTC.

This sequence joins TRBV19 and TRBJ2-1; D not resolved. V was cut by 3 bases and J by 7 bases, with 10 bases left in between. Germline CDR1 is LNHDA and CDR2 is SQIVND (reference sequence). The CDR3 spans 13 residues. As DNA, the CDR3 is TGTGCCAGTAGTATCTCCCCTCCGAATGAGCAGTTCTTC. It specifies CASSISPPNEQFF.

The CDR3 sequence is CASSGGQPNSFSGNTIYF. The CDR3 nucleotides are TGTGCCAGCAGCGGGGGACAGCCGAATTCTTTCTCTGGAAACACCATATATTTT. The chain employs TRBV7-6 and TRBJ1-3; TRBD1 matches 7 bases. The length of the CDR3 is 18 residues. Germline V CDR1 and CDR2: SGHVS, FNYEAQ. V was pared by 5 bases and J by 0 bases, with 13 bases of the junction left unmatched.

This clone was seen only once. This sequence joins TRBV14 and TRBJ1-5; D gene ambiguous. Trimming stripped 4 bases from V and 4 bases from J, with 8 bases between. The CDR3 extends over 13 amino acids. Germline-derived CDR1 and CDR2 are SGHDN and FVKESK. The CDR3 protein is CASSPNGNQPQHF. In DNA form, the CDR3 reads TGTGCCAGCAGCCCGAACGGGAATCAGCCCCAGCATTTT.

This chain uses TRBV18 with TRBJ2-1; perhaps TRBD2 as D (5 bases). Looked up from germline, CDR1 is KGHSH and CDR2 is LQKENI. This CDR3 spans 16 amino acids. V lost 2 bases and J 7 bases, leaving 18 bases between the germline ends. CDR3 nucleotides: TGTGCCAGCTCACCAAACCCCTCAGCTGGAGGTAATGAGCAGTTCTTC. This translates into CASSPNPSAGGNEQFF.

The J gene is TRBJ2-7, the V gene TRBV6-1; 7 nucleotides agree with TRBD2. In germline, CDR1 is MNHNS, CDR2 SASEGT. CDR3 size: 15 residues. V was clipped by 1 base and J by 1 base; unmatched bases: 4. The CDR3 loop reads CASSEVVAGSYEQYF. The CDR3 DNA reads as TGTGCCAGCAGTGAAGTAGTAGCGGGTTCCTACGAGCAGTACTTC.

A single count supports this clone. The genes are TRBV30 and TRBJ1-3; D gene ambiguous. The V gene's germline CDR1 is GTSNPN and CDR2 SVGIG (reference sequence). CDR3 length equals 12 residues. V shed 2 bases and J shed 4 bases, with 6 bases lying between them. CDR3 nucleotide sequence: TGTGCCTGGAGTATGAAAGGAAACACCATATATTTT. As protein: CAWSMKGNTIYF.